Listed below are T cell receptor beta chains from one sample, sequenced in a study of Graves' ophthalmopathy and Graves' hyperthyroidism. TCRdb re-analysed the multiplex PCR reads in MiXCR, keeping a single row per CDR3 protein. This table has around 1.1 million distinct CDR3 sequences, about 35% appearing once. Material for sequencing was peripheral blood or thyroid tissue (not recorded which). The receptors here all came from an adult man with Graves' hyperthyroidism. CDR3s include the opening cysteine and the closing phenylalanine or tryptophan. D genes are given only for firm matches. For some rows the clone size is stated as once, few or many, or as a class when expanded; others skip it.

cdr3_nt cdr3_aa j_call d_call v_call clone_size
TGTGCCAGCAGTCCAAGCTGGGACGAGCAGTACTTC CASSPSWDEQYF TRBJ2-7 - TRBV12-3/TRBV12-4 many
TGCAGCGTCCCGGGACAGGGGTTCTCGGCCTACACCTTC CSVPGQGFSAYTF TRBJ1-2 TRBD1 TRBV29-1 many
TGCGCCTGCAGCTTTCAGGGGGCGCGTGAAAAACTGTTTTTT CACSFQGAREKLFF TRBJ1-4 TRBD1 TRBV5-1 -
TGCAGCGTTGTGTGGGACAGCGAGCAGTACTTC CSVVWDSEQYF TRBJ2-7 TRBD1 TRBV29-1 -
TGTGCCAGCAGTGCCTCCCGAGACGAGCAGTACTTC CASSASRDEQYF TRBJ2-7 - TRBV2 -
TGCAGCGTTGGTCTAGCGCGATTTGGGGAGCAGTACTTC CSVGLARFGEQYF TRBJ2-7 - TRBV29-1 many
TGTGCCATCAACCAGGGACAGCAAGAGACCCAGTACTTC CAINQGQQETQYF TRBJ2-5 TRBD1 TRBV10-3 many
TGCGCCGACTACGAGCAGTACTTC CADYEQYF TRBJ2-7 - TRBV4-3 -
TGCAGTGCTAGGAGTGGAGGGCAGGGCCACTTT CSARSGGQGHF TRBJ1-6 - TRBV20-1 -
TGTGCCAGCAGTTACGGGACGGGGGGTCAAGAGTCCCAGTACTTC CASSYGTGGQESQYF TRBJ2-5 TRBD2 TRBV6-5 once
TGTGCCACCCAGGCGACAGGGGGCTATTTGGGGACCCAGTACTTC CATQATGGYLGTQYF TRBJ2-5 TRBD1 TRBV10-3 many
TGTGCCAGGCAGGCCTTCACAGATACGCAGTATTTT CARQAFTDTQYF TRBJ2-3 - TRBV7-9 -
TGTGCCAGCAGCTTAGCGAGAACAACCGCCCGTCCGGGACGAAACCTCTACGAGCAGTACTTC CASSLARTTARPGRNLYEQYF TRBJ2-7 - TRBV7-9 few
TGTGCCAGCAGTTTATCGAGCGGGACGGCCGGGGAGCTGTTTTTT CASSLSSGTAGELFF TRBJ2-2 TRBD2 TRBV27 -
TGTGCCAGCAGCCACTCGCGGGGTGGCTACACCTTC CASSHSRGGYTF TRBJ1-2 - TRBV13 many
TGTGCCAGCAGCTTAGGGAGGGGTAGCAGGGAAAAACTGTTTTTT CASSLGRGSREKLFF TRBJ1-4 - TRBV7-2 -
TGTGCCAGTAGTATCTCTCCCGGGACAGGGGCCTATGGCTACACCTTC CASSISPGTGAYGYTF TRBJ1-2 TRBD1 TRBV19 -
- CACSARMGGTANEKLFF TRBJ1-4 - TRBV25-1 -
TGTGCCAGCAGCCTGGGATCGAGTAATGAAAAACTGTTTTTT CASSLGSSNEKLFF TRBJ1-4 - TRBV14 -
TGTGCCAGCAGCTTTCATTCTGGGTCCAAGGGTACTGAAGCTTTCTTT CASSFHSGSKGTEAFF TRBJ1-1 - TRBV7-9 few
TGCGCCAGCAGCCAACAGACAGACTACGAGCAGTACTTC CASSQQTDYEQYF TRBJ2-7 - TRBV4-1 many
TGCAGCGTTGTCCTCGAAGGGGTTAGCAATCAGCCCCAGCAGTACTTC CSVVLEGVSNQPQQYF TRBJ2-7 - TRBV29-1 once
TGTGCCAGCAGACCCCTCCAGGGGAAACTGAACACTGAAGCTTTCTTT CASRPLQGKLNTEAFF TRBJ1-1 - TRBV7-6 few
TGTGCCAGCAGCTTCGACAGGACGGTCGAGCAGTACTTC CASSFDRTVEQYF TRBJ2-7 - TRBV7-8 many
TGTGCCAGCAGCGTAGGGGGACTACAGGGGGCTTCCTATGGCTACACCTTC CASSVGGLQGASYGYTF TRBJ1-2 TRBD1 TRBV9 -
TGTGCCAGCAGCGAGGACAGCGCCACCTACGAGCAGTACTTC CASSEDSATYEQYF TRBJ2-7 - TRBV9 many
TGTGCCAGCAGTGAATCCGGGGGATTAGCTGAAAAACTGTTTTTT CASSESGGLAEKLFF TRBJ1-4 - TRBV6-5 -
TGTGCCAGCAGCCTGCCGTCGAGACCGGGATATGGCTACACCTTC CASSLPSRPGYGYTF TRBJ1-2 - TRBV7-9 once
TGCGCCAGCAGCGCTCAGTTTGACACTGAAGCTTTCTTT CASSAQFDTEAFF TRBJ1-1 - TRBV5-1 -
TGTGCCAGCAGTGAGGCCAGGGCCTGGGAGACCCAGTACTTC CASSEARAWETQYF TRBJ2-5 - TRBV2 many
TGTGCCAGCAGCTCCATTCAGGGGCCGGCTAATGAAAAACTGTTTTTT CASSSIQGPANEKLFF TRBJ1-4 - TRBV11-2 -
TGTGCCAGCAGCCAACCCAAGGGGCAAGAGACCCAGTACTTC CASSQPKGQETQYF TRBJ2-5 - TRBV2 many
TGCAGTGCTAGATTGGGAGATTATAATTCACCCCTCCACTTT CSARLGDYNSPLHF TRBJ1-6 - TRBV20-1 -
TGCAGTGCTAGAGATTACCGGGGGCCCACTGAAGCTTTCTTT CSARDYRGPTEAFF TRBJ1-1 - TRBV20-1 -
TGTGCCAGCAGTTCCGGGACAGGCAAATTGGAAGGCTACACCTTC CASSSGTGKLEGYTF TRBJ1-2 TRBD1 TRBV25-1 once
TGTGCCATTCAGGGGGCTCGGAATTCACCCCTCCACTTT CAIQGARNSPLHF TRBJ1-6 TRBD1 TRBV2 many
TGTGCCAGTAGTGTCTTTCGGGATAGCAATCAGCCCCAGCATTTT CASSVFRDSNQPQHF TRBJ1-5 - TRBV19 -
TGTGCCAGCGGCTCCTGGGACCGCTCCTACGAGCAGTACTTC CASGSWDRSYEQYF TRBJ2-7 - TRBV3-1 -
TGTGCCAGCAGTACCCTTACCTACGAGCAGTACTTC CASSTLTYEQYF TRBJ2-7 - TRBV6-5 many
TGCAGTGCTAGAGACAGGGGCAGATTAGTTACCAGCAATCAGCCCCAGCATTTT CSARDRGRLVTSNQPQHF TRBJ1-5 - TRBV20-1 many
TGTGCCAGCAGCTTAGGTCTAGCGCTGAGCGCTGCTTCACCCCTCCACTTT CASSLGLALSAASPLHF TRBJ1-6 - TRBV11-2 -